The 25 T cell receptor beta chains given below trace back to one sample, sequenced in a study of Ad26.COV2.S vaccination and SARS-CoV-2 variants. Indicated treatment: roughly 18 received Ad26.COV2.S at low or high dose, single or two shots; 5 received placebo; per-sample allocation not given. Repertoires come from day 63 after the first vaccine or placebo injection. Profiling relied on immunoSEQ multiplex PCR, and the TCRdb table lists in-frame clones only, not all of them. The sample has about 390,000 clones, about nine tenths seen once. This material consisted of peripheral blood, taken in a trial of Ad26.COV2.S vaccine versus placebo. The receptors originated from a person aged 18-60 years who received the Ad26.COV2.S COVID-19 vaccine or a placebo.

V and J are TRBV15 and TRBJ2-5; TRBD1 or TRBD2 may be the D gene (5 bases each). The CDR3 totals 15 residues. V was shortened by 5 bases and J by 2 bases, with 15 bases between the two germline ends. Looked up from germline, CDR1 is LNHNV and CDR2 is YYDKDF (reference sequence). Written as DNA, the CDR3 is TGTGCCACCAGCCTACGGGGCACGCTTCAAGAGACCCAGTACTTC. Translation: CATSLRGTLQETQYF.

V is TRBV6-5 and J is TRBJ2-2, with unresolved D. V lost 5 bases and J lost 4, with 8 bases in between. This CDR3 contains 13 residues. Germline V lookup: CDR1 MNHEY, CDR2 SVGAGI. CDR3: CASSNGFTGELFF. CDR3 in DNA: TGTGCCAGCAGTAACGGGTTCACCGGGGAGCTGTTTTTT.

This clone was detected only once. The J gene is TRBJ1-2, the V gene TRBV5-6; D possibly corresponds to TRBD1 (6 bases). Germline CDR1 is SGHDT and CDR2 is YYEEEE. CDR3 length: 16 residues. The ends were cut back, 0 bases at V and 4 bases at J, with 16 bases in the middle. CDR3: CASSLATGGRGYGYTF. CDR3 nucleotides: TGTGCCAGCAGCTTGGCCACGGGGGGCCGCGGCTATGGCTACACCTTC.

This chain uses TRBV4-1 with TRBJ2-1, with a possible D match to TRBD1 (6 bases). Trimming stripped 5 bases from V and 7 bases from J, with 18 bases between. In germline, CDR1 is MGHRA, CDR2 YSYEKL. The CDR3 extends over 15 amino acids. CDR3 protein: CASSDRDTGGNEQFF. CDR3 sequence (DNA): TGCGCCAGCAGCGACCGGGACACGGGTGGGAATGAGCAGTTCTTC.

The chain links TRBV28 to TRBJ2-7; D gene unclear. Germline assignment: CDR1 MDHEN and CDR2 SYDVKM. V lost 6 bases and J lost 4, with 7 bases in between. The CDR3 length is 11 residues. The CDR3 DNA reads TGTGCCAGCAGCAACAGATACGAGCAGTACTTC. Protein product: CASSNRYEQYF.

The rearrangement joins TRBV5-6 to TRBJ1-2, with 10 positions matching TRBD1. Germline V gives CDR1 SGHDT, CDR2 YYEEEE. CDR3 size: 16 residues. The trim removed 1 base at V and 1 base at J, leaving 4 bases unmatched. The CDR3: CASSLYRTGGNYGYTF. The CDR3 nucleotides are TGTGCCAGCAGCTTGTATAGGACAGGGGGTAACTATGGCTACACCTTC.

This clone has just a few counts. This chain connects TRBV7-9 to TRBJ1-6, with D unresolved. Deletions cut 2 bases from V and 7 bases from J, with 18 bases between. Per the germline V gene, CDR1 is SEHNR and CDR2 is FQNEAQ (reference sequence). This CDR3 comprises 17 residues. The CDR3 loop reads CASSLFLSDWKNSPLHF. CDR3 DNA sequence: TGTGCCAGCAGCTTATTTCTTTCGGACTGGAAAAATTCACCCCTCCACTTT.

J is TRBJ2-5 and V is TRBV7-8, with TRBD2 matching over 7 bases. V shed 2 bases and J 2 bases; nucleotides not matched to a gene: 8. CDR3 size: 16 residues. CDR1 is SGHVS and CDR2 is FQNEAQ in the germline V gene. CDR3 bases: TGTGCCAGCAGCTTACTGGGGGGGACGTTTCAAGAGACCCAGTACTTC. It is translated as CASSLLGGTFQETQYF.

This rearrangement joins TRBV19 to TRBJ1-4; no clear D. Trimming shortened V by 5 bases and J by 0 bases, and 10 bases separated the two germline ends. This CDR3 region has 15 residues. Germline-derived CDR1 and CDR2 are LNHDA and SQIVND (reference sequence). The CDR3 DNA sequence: TGTGCCAGTAGTCCAGACACCTCAACTAATGAAAAACTGTTTTTT. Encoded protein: CASSPDTSTNEKLFF. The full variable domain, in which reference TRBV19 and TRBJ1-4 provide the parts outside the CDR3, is DGGITQSPKYLFRKEGQNVTLSCEQNLNHDAMYWYRQDPGQGLRLIYYSQIVNDFQKGDIAEGYSVSREKKESFPLTVTSAQKNPTAFYLCASSPDTSTNEKLFFGSGTQLSVL.

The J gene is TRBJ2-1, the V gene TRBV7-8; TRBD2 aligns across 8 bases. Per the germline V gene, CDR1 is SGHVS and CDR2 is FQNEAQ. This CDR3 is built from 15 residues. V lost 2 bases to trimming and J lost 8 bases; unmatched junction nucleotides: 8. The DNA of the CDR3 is TGTGCCAGCAGCTTAAAGGGCGGGGGGTCGGATGAGCAGTTCTTC. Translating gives CASSLKGGGSDEQFF.

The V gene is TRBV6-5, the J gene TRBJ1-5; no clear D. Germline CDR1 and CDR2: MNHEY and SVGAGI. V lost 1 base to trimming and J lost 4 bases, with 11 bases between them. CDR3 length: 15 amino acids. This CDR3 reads CASSYFERSNQPQHF. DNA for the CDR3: TGTGCCAGCAGTTACTTCGAACGGTCTAATCAGCCCCAGCATTTT.

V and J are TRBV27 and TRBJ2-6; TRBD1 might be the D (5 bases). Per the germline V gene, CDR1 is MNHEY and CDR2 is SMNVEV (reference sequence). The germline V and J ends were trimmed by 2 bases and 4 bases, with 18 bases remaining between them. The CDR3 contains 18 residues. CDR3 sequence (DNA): TGTGCCAGCAGTTTAGTGGGTGGGGCAGGCACAGGGGCCAACGTCCTGACTTTC. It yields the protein CASSLVGGAGTGANVLTF. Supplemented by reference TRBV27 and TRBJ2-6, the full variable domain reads EAQVTQNPRYLITVTGKKLTVTCSQNMNHEYMSWYRQDPGLGLRQIYYSMNVEVTDKGDVPEGYKVSRKEKRNFPLILESPSPNQTSLYFCASSLVGGAGTGANVLTFGAGSRLTVL.

The CDR3 spells CAIKGQGADEAFF. The CDR3 DNA is TGTGCCATCAAGGGACAGGGGGCTGATGAAGCTTTCTTT. The V and J genes are TRBV10-3 and TRBJ1-1; 12 bases align to TRBD1. This CDR3 has 13 amino acids. The germline V gene has CDR1 ENHRY and CDR2 SYGVKD. J gave up 7 bases and V 7 bases, and 4 bases lay outside the gene matches.

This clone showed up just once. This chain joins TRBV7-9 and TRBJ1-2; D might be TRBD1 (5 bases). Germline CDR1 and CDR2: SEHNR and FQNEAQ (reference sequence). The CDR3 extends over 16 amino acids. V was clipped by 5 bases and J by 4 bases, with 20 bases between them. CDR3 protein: CASSHARGHDTYGYTF. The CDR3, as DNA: TGTGCCAGCAGCCATGCCCGGGGCCATGATACCTATGGCTACACCTTC.

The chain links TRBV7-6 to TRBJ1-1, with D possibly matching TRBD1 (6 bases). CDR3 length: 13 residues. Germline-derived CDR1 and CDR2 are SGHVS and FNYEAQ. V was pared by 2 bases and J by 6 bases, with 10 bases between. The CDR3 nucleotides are TGTGCCAGCAGCTTAAGGGGGGGTGCTGAAGCTTTCTTT. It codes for CASSLRGGAEAFF.

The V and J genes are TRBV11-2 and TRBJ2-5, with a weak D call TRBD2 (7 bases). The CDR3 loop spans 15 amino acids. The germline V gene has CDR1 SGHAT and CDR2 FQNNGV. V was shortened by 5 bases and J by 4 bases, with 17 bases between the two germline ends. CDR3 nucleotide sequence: TGTGCCAGCAGCACCAACCCTGGGGGGGCAGAGACCCAGTACTTC. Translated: CASSTNPGGAETQYF.

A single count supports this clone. CDR3 residues: CASAQDGTEAFF. CDR3 nucleotides: TGTGCCAGCGCTCAGGATGGAACTGAAGCTTTCTTT. The chain couples TRBV2 to TRBJ1-1; D is unresolved. Between the trimmed V and J ends, which lost 8 bases and 5 bases, there was a span of 12 bases. The CDR3 length is 12 residues. Germline V gene data show CDR1 as SNHLY and CDR2 as FYNNEI.

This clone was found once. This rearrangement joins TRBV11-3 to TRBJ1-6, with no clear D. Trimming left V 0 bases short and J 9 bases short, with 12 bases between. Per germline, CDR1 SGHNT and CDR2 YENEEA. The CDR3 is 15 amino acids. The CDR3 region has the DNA TGTGCCAGCAGCTTAGATTCCGGGGTATCTTCACCCCTCCACTTT. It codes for CASSLDSGVSSPLHF.

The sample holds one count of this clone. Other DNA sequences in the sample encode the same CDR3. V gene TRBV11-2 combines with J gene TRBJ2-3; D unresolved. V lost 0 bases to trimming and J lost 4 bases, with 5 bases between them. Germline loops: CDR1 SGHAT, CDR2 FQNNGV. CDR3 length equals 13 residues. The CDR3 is CASSLDRSDTQYF. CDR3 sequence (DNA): TGTGCCAGCAGCTTAGATCGGTCAGATACGCAGTATTTT.

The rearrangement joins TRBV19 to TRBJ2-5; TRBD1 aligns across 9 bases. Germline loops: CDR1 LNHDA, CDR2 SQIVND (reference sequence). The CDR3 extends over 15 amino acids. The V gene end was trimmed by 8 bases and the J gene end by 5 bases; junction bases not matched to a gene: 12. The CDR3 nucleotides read TGTGCCAGTGGGGTTGGGACAGGGTCCGCGGAGACCCAGTACTTC. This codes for CASGVGTGSAETQYF.

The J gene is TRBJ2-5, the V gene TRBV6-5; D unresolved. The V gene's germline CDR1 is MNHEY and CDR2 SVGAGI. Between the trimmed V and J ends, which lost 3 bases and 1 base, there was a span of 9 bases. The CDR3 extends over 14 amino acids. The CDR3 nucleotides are TGTGCCAGCAGTTATGGTCCAACCCAAGAGACCCAGTACTTC. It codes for CASSYGPTQETQYF.

CDR3 region: CASILSGGTEAFF. In DNA, the CDR3 is TGTGCCAGCATCCTATCCGGGGGAACTGAAGCTTTCTTT. The chain links TRBV25-1 to TRBJ1-1; maybe TRBD1 (5 bases). CDR1 and CDR2 (germline): MGHDK, SYGVNS. This CDR3 is 13 amino acids long. V lost 7 bases and J lost 5, with 14 bases in between.

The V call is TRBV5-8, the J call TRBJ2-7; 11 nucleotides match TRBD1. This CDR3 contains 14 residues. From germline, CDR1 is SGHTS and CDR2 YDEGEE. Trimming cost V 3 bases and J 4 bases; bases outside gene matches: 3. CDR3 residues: CASSSDRGHYEQYF. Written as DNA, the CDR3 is TGTGCCAGCAGCTCGGACAGGGGGCATTACGAGCAGTACTTC.

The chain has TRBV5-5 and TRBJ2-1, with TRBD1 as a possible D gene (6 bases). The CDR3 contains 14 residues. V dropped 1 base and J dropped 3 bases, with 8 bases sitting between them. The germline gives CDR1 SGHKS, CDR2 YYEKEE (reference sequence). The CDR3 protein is CASSLRDNYNEQFF. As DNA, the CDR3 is TGTGCCAGCAGCTTGCGGGACAACTACAATGAGCAGTTCTTC.

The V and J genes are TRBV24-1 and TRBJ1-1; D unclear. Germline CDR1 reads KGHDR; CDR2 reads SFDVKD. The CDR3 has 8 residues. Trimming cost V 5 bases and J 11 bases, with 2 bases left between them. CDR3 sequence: CATSVAFF. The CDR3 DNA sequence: TGTGCCACCAGTGTGGCTTTCTTT.